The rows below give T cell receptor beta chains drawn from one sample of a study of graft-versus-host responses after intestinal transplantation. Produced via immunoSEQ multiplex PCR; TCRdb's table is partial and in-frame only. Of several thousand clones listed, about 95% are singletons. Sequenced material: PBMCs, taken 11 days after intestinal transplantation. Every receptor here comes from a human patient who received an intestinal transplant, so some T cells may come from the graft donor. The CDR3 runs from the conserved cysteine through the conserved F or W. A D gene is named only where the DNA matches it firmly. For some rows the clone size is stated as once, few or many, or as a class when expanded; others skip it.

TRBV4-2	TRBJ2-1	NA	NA	CASSQHTSSYNEQFF	TGTGCCAGCAGCCAACACACGAGCTCCTACAATGAGCAGTTCTTC
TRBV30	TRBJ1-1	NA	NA	CAWSVLGNTEAFF	TGTGCCTGGAGTGTACTTGGGAACACTGAAGCTTTCTTT
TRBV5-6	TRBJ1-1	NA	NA	CASSPQGVNTEAFF	TGTGCCAGCAGCCCCCAAGGCGTGAACACTGAAGCTTTCTTT
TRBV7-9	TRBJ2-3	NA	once	CASSLVEILGDTQYF	TGTGCCAGCAGCTTAGTAGAAATATTAGGAGATACGCAGTATTTT
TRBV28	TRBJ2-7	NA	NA	CASSLRWEGEQYF	TGTGCCAGCAGTTTGAGATGGGAAGGGGAGCAGTACTTC
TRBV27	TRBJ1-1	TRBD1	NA	CASREGARNTEAFF	TGTGCCAGCAGGGAGGGGGCCCGAAACACTGAAGCTTTCTTT
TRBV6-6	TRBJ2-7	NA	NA	CASSENYEQYF	TGTGCCAGCAGCGAGAACTACGAGCAGTACTTC
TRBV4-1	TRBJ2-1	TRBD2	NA	CASSLHSGGQFF	TGCGCCAGCAGCCTGCATAGCGGGGGGCAGTTCTTC
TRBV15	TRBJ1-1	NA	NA	CATSRVGYTEAFF	TGTGCCACCAGCAGAGTGGGGTACACTGAAGCTTTCTTT
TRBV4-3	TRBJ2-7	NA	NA	CASSAGPTYEQYF	TGCGCCAGCAGCGCGGGCCCTACCTACGAGCAGTACTTC
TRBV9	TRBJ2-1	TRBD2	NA	CASSVEGSGRARKVKQFF	TGTGCCAGCAGCGTAGAAGGTAGCGGGAGGGCCCGTAAGGTGAAGCAGTTCTTC
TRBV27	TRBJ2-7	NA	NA	CASSLSTGGIYEQYF	TGTGCCAGCAGTTTATCGACAGGTGGCATTTACGAGCAGTACTTC
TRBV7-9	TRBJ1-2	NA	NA	CASSDGVALGVFWGYTF	TGTGCCAGCAGCGATGGGGTGGCATTGGGGGTATTTTGGGGCTACACCTTC
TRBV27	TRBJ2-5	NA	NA	CASSLSQGETQYF	TGTGCCAGCAGTTTATCGCAGGGAGAGACCCAGTACTTC
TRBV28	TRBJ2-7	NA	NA	CASSLGGVGEQYF	TGTGCCAGCAGCCTAGGCGGGGTGGGTGAGCAGTACTTC
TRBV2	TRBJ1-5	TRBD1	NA	CASRGTGGRNQPQHF	TGTGCCAGCCGAGGGACAGGGGGCCGCAATCAGCCCCAGCATTTT
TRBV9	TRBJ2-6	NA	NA	CASSVQGAGANVLTF	TGTGCCAGCAGCGTACAGGGAGCTGGGGCCAACGTCCTGACTTTC
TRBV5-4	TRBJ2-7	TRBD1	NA	CASSLVGTALYEQYF	TGTGCCAGCAGCTTGGTGGGGACAGCCCTCTACGAGCAGTACTTC
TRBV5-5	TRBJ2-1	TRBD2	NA	CASSLGGGRRLAGGPNEQFF	TGTGCCAGCAGCCTGGGGGGCGGGCGGAGACTAGCGGGAGGGCCTAATGAGCAGTTCTTC
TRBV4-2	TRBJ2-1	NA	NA	CASSQWGYYNEQFF	TGTGCCAGCAGCCAATGGGGATACTACAATGAGCAGTTCTTC
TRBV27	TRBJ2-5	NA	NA	CASSFKETQYF	TGTGCCAGCAGTTTCAAAGAGACCCAGTACTTC
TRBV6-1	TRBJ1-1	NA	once	CASSWGRGQNTEAFF	TGTGCCAGCAGCTGGGGGAGGGGACAGAACACTGAAGCTTTCTTT
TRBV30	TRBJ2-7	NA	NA	CAWSAAYEQYF	TGTGCCTGGTCGGCCGCATACGAGCAGTACTTC
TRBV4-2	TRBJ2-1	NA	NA	CASSQEAPQTPYNEQFF	TGTGCCAGCAGCCAAGAGGCACCCCAGACTCCGTACAATGAGCAGTTCTTC
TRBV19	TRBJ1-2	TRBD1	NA	CASSIRPAGTGGVGYTF	TGTGCCAGTAGCATCCGACCCGCCGGGACAGGGGGTGTTGGCTACACCTTC
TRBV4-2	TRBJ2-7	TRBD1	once	CASSQDRDRDYEQYF	TGTGCCAGCAGCCAAGATCGGGACAGGGACTACGAGCAGTACTTC
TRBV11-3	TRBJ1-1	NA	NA	CASSPGNTEAFF	TGTGCCAGCAGCCCGGGGAACACTGAAGCTTTCTTT
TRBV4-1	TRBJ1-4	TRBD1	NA	CASSQRDRPNEKLFF	TGCGCCAGCAGCCAGAGGGACAGACCAAATGAAAAACTGTTTTTT
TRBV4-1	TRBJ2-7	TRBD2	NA	CASSQIAGALYEQYF	TGCGCCAGCAGCCAGATAGCGGGGGCCCTATACGAGCAGTACTTC
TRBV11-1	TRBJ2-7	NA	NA	CASSLEYSSISEQYF	TGTGCCAGCAGCTTAGAATATTCCTCAATTTCCGAGCAGTACTTC
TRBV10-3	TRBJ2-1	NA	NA	CASTGSPGYHEQFF	TGTGCCAGCACAGGGTCCCCGGGGTATCATGAGCAGTTCTTC
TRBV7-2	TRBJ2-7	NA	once	CASSFRNHSYEQYF	TGTGCCAGCAGCTTTAGGAACCACTCCTACGAGCAGTACTTC
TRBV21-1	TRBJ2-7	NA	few	CASSKGTHSGQQYF	TGTGCCAGCAGCAAAGGGACCCACTCTGGCCAGCAGTACTTC
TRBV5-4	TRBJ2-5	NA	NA	CASSPPGYATQYF	TGTGCCAGCAGCCCCCCAGGGTATGCGACCCAGTACTTC
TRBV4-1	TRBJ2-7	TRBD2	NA	CASSPYAGGGSYEQYF	TGCGCCAGCAGCCCCTACGCGGGAGGGGGAAGTTACGAGCAGTACTTC
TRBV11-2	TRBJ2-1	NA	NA	CASSLGRARVFEQFF	TGTGCCAGCAGCTTAGGGCGGGCTAGAGTGTTTGAGCAGTTCTTC
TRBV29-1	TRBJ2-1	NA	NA	CSVARTSPPNEQFF	TGCAGCGTGGCCCGAACTAGTCCCCCCAATGAGCAGTTCTTC
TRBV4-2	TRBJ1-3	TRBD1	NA	CASSQHTGDGNTIYF	TGTGCCAGCAGCCAACACACAGGGGACGGAAACACCATATATTTT
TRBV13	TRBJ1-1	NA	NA	CASSRDRNTEAFF	TGTGCCAGCAGCCGAGACAGGAACACTGAAGCTTTCTTT
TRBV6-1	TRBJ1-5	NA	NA	CASIRGRGPNQPQHF	TGTGCCAGCATCCGAGGTCGGGGGCCCAATCAGCCCCAGCATTTT
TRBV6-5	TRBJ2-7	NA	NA	CAPRDGAYEQYF	TGTGCCCCACGGGATGGGGCCTACGAGCAGTACTTC
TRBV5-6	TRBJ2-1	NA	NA	CASSPDSTYNEQFF	TGTGCCAGCAGCCCGGACAGTACCTACAATGAGCAGTTCTTC
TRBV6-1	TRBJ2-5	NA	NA	CASSEDRGPRRQAQYF	TGTGCCAGCAGTGAAGATAGAGGGCCCAGAAGGCAGGCCCAGTACTTC
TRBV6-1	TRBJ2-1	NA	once	CASSELAAYNEQFF	TGTGCCAGCAGTGAACTAGCCGCCTACAATGAGCAGTTCTTC
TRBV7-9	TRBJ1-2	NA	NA	CASSLDVNYGYTF	TGTGCCAGCAGCTTAGATGTTAACTATGGCTACACCTTC
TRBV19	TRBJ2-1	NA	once	CASSTGSYEQFF	TGTGCCAGTAGTACCGGGTCTTATGAGCAGTTCTTC